Listed below are T cell receptor beta chains from one sample, sequenced in a study of blood T cell repertoires in COVID-19. Libraries were prepared by immunoSEQ multiplex PCR; TCRdb keeps only in-frame clonotypes and omits some of them. This table has roughly 57,000 clones, more than 70% appearing once. The material sequenced was peripheral blood. All receptors come from a man younger than 45 with COVID-19, enrolled during active disease. The CDR3 runs from the conserved cysteine through the conserved F or W. D genes are given only for firm matches. Where a row states a size, it is once, few, many or the class of an expanded clone; other rows omit it.

j_call d_call v_call clone_size cdr3_aa cdr3_nt
TRBJ2-1 TRBD2 TRBV28 NA CASSSGGGAGNEQFF TGTGCCAGCAGTTCCGGCGGGGGGGCGGGCAATGAGCAGTTCTTC
TRBJ2-5 TRBD1 TRBV6-4 NA CASSAWTGDETQYF TGTGCCAGCAGTGCCTGGACAGGGGATGAGACCCAGTACTTC
TRBJ2-5 TRBD1 TRBV19 NA CASSPPGQPIQETQYF TGTGCCAGCTCCCCCCCGGGACAGCCCATCCAAGAGACCCAGTACTTC
TRBJ1-1 NA TRBV6-1 NA CASSEAETGEAFF TGTGCCAGCAGTGAAGCAGAAACAGGTGAAGCTTTCTTT
TRBJ2-1 NA TRBV5-5 NA CASSLENRLSGEQFF TGTGCCAGCAGCTTGGAGAATAGGCTCAGCGGTGAGCAGTTCTTC
TRBJ2-1 TRBD2 TRBV5-3 NA CARSQKLRGLAGNEQFF TGTGCCAGAAGCCAGAAACTACGGGGACTAGCCGGGAATGAGCAGTTCTTC
TRBJ2-5 NA TRBV11-2 NA CASSYDFGGLWEVETQYF TGTGCCAGCAGCTATGACTTTGGCGGCCTGTGGGAGGTTGAGACCCAGTACTTC
TRBJ1-5 TRBD1 TRBV28 NA CASIAPGGYDQPQHF TGTGCCAGCATTGCCCCAGGGGGCTACGATCAGCCCCAGCATTTT
TRBJ1-2 NA TRBV3-1/TRBV3-2 NA CASRSTGGDYGYTF TGTGCCAGCAGATCGACAGGAGGAGACTATGGCTACACCTTC
TRBJ1-2 TRBD1 TRBV19 once CASSIDRVRGYTF TGTGCCAGTAGTATCGACAGGGTGAGAGGCTACACCTTC
TRBJ2-2 TRBD1 TRBV7-3 NA CASSLQGQGIGELFF TGTGCCAGCAGCTTACAAGGACAGGGCATCGGGGAGCTGTTTTTT
TRBJ2-2 NA TRBV18 NA CASSERRGAEVGELFF TGTGCCAGCTCAGAACGCCGCGGGGCTGAGGTTGGGGAGCTGTTTTTT
TRBJ2-3 NA TRBV3-1/TRBV3-2 once CASSQEGADTQYF TGTGCCAGCAGCCAAGAGGGAGCGGATACGCAGTATTTT
TRBJ1-5 NA TRBV21-1 few CASSKGTGGDQPQHF TGTGCCAGCAGCAAAGGGACAGGGGGCGATCAGCCCCAGCATTTT
TRBJ2-1 NA TRBV19 NA CASDGGVSYNEQFF TGTGCCAGTGACGGGGGTGTTTCCTACAATGAGCAGTTCTTC
TRBJ2-7 TRBD1 TRBV24-1 NA CAMDRAPSYEQYF TGTGCCATGGACAGGGCCCCTTCCTACGAGCAGTACTTC
TRBJ2-1 NA TRBV28 NA CASSSGTNEQFF TGTGCCAGCAGTTCAGGGACTAATGAGCAGTTCTTC